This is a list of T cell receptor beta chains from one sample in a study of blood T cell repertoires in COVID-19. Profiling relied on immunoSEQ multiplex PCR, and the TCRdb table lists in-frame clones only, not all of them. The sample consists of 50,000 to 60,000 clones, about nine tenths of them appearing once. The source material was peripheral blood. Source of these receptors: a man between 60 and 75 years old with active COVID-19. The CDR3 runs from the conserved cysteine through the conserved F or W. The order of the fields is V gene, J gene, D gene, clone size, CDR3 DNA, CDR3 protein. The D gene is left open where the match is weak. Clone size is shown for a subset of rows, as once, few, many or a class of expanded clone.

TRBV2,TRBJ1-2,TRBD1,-,TGTGCCAGCAGAGGTTACCGGGACAGAACTCAGTCCTATGGCTACACCTTC,CASRGYRDRTQSYGYTF
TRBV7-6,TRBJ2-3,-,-,TGTGCCAGCAGCCCCGCTCGCGGGATAAGCACAGATACGCAGTATTTT,CASSPARGISTDTQYF
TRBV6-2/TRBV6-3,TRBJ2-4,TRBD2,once,TGTGCCAGCAGCAAAAGGGCGACTAGCGGGACAAACAAAAACATTCAGTACTTC,CASSKRATSGTNKNIQYF
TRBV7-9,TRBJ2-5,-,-,TGTGCCAGCAGCCCGAGGCTCCAAGAGACCCAGTACTTC,CASSPRLQETQYF
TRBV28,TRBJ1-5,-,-,TGTGCCAGCCCCCCGGGAGGGGGATATAGCAATCAGCCCCAGCATTTT,CASPPGGGYSNQPQHF
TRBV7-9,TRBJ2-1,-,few,TGTGCCAGCAGCTTAGCGCGCAGGGGCCACAATGAGCAGTTCTTC,CASSLARRGHNEQFF
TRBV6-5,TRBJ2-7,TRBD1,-,TGTGCCAGCAGTTACGCGGGACAGGGCTACGAGCAGTACTTC,CASSYAGQGYEQYF
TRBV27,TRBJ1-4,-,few,TGTGCCAGCAGTCTCTCCGGGACTTGGGGAGAAAAACTGTTTTTT,CASSLSGTWGEKLFF
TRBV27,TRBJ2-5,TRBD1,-,TGTGCCAGCAGTTTCTCCGGGACAGGGGGCGGAAAGACCCAGTACTTC,CASSFSGTGGGKTQYF
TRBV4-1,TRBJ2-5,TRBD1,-,TGCGCCAGCAGCCAAGCCACACGGGACAGGGGTGAGACCCAGTACTTC,CASSQATRDRGETQYF
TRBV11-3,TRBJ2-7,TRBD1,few,TGTGCCAGCAGCCGGGACAGGTCCTACGAGCAGTACTTC,CASSRDRSYEQYF
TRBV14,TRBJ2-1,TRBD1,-,TGTGCCAGCAGCCAAAGAGACAGGGTAGGATACAATGAGCAGTTCTTC,CASSQRDRVGYNEQFF
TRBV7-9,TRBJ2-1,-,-,TGTGCCAGCAGCTTAGGTTCTCGGGACAATGAGCAGTTCTTC,CASSLGSRDNEQFF
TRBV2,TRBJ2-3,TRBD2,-,TGTGCCAGCAGTCGACTAGCGGGAGAGGTCCCAGATACGCAGTATTTT,CASSRLAGEVPDTQYF
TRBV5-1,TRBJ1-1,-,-,TGCGCCAGCAGCCCGGCGCAGGGAATGAACACTGAAGCTTTCTTT,CASSPAQGMNTEAFF
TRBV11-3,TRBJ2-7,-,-,TGTGCCAGCAGCCAACAGGAGCGGGCCCCCTACGAGCAGTACTTC,CASSQQERAPYEQYF
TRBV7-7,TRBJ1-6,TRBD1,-,TGTGCCAGCAGCTGTTCGGGGGACAGCTCCTATAATTCACCCCTCCACTTT,CASSCSGDSSYNSPLHF
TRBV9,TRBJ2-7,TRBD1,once,TGTGCCAGCGGTGGACAGGGCTACGAGCAGTACTTC,CASGGQGYEQYF
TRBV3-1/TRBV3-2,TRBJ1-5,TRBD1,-,TGTGCCAGCAGTCGACAGGGGAATCAGCCCCAGCATTTT,CASSRQGNQPQHF
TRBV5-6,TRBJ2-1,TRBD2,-,TGTGCCAGCAGCCCGGGACTAGCGGCTTTCAATGAGCAGTTCTTC,CASSPGLAAFNEQFF
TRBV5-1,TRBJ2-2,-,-,TGCGCCAGCAGCTTTGAGGGTAGGGAGCTGTTTTTT,CASSFEGRELFF
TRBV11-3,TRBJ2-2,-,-,TGTGCCAGCAGCTCTGCTCAAGCATCCGGGGAGCTGTTTTTT,CASSSAQASGELFF
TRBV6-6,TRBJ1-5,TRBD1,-,TGTGCCAGCAGTTACCAGGGACAGGGGTTGAAGCCCCAGCATTTT,CASSYQGQGLKPQHF
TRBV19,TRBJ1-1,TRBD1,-,TGTGCCAGTAGTATCTTTTTTTTAGGACAGGGGTTGGACACTGAAGCTTTCTTT,CASSIFFLGQGLDTEAFF
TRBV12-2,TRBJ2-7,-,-,TGTGCAAGTCGCTTCCCGGGACATCGCTACGAGCAGTACTTC,CASRFPGHRYEQYF
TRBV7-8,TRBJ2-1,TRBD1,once,TGTGCCAGCAGCTTAAAGAGGGGGCAATACAATGAGCAGTTCTTC,CASSLKRGQYNEQFF
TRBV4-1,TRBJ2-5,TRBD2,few,TGCGCCAGCAGCCAAGACTGGGCGGGATCTAGCGGGACCCAGTACTTC,CASSQDWAGSSGTQYF